This TCR beta chain was retrieved from a study of blood T cell repertoires in COVID-19. About the research overall: T cells, B-cell-depleted T cells, or PBMCs provided the cDNA or gDNA that served as material.

Per the study methods: Using reference gene primer amplification, nucleated cell counts were estimated. Sequencing used immunoSEQ multiplex PCR; TCRdb keeps in-frame clones, though not all of them. From that table come the V and J calls and clone size; the DNA was used to work out D and trimming. The sample yields some 54,000 clones, more than 85% seen once. CDR3 length: 14 amino acids. Germline V gene lookup returns CDR1 SQVTM and CDR2 ANQGSEA. J was trimmed by 6 bases and V by 7 bases; bases with no gene match: 9. The receptor was isolated from a man between 60 and 75 years old with acute or convalescent COVID-19. The chain has TRBV29-1 and TRBJ2-2; 9 bases fit TRBD1. Sequenced input: peripheral blood. CDR3 residues: CSGGDRDSSGELFF. CDR3 sequence (DNA): TGCAGCGGGGGGGACAGGGATTCGTCCGGGGAGCTGTTTTTT.